A single sample gave rise to the 17 T cell receptor beta chains below, sequenced in a study of shared clonotypes between healthy human individuals. Here immunoSEQ multiplex PCR was the method, and the copy in TCRdb shows in-frame clones only, minus some. The sample lists over a million clones, about 76% seen once, with less than 1.5% in the top ten. The sample taken for sequencing was memory CD4+ T cells sorted from blood. Described subset: CD45RA-negative fraction. The source of these receptors is a man between 18 and 29 years old in good health.

The V and J genes are TRBV7-2 and TRBJ2-3; no firm D call. CDR3 length: 12 residues. Germline V lookup: CDR1 SGHTA, CDR2 FQGNSA. Trimming pared 1 base from V and 6 bases from J, leaving 5 bases between. CDR3 protein: CASSLDRDTQYF. CDR3 bases: TGTGCCAGCAGCTTAGATCGCGATACGCAGTATTTT.

The J gene is TRBJ2-2, the V gene TRBV5-1, with TRBD1 identical over 9 bases. V was pared by 2 bases and J by 6 bases, with 8 bases of the junction left unmatched. Germline CDR1 is SGHRS and CDR2 is YFSETQ. This CDR3 spans 16 amino acids. The CDR3 reads CASSLDGTGKAGELFF. The CDR3 nucleotides are TGCGCCAGCAGCTTAGATGGGACAGGGAAAGCCGGGGAGCTGTTTTTT.

The J gene is TRBJ1-1, the V gene TRBV30; D might be TRBD1 (5 bases). Trimming left V 1 base short and J 2 bases short, with 11 bases between. This CDR3 has 14 amino acids. Germline assignment: CDR1 GTSNPN and CDR2 SVGIG (reference sequence). CDR3 in amino acids: CAWSGMGGNTEAFF. CDR3 DNA: TGTGCCTGGAGTGGGATGGGGGGAAACACTGAAGCTTTCTTT.

The rearrangement uses TRBV19 and TRBJ2-5; tentatively, D is TRBD2 (6 bases). CDR1 LNHDA and CDR2 SQIVND come from the germline V gene (reference sequence). Trimming shortened V by 7 bases and J by 2 bases, and 20 bases separated the two germline ends. The CDR3 has 16 residues. This CDR3 reads CASTQTLGTYQETQYF. In DNA form, the CDR3 reads TGTGCCAGTACTCAGACCCTCGGGACTTATCAAGAGACCCAGTACTTC. Combining the CDR3 with reference TRBV19 and TRBJ2-5 gives the whole variable domain DGGITQSPKYLFRKEGQNVTLSCEQNLNHDAMYWYRQDPGQGLRLIYYSQIVNDFQKGDIAEGYSVSREKKESFPLTVTSAQKNPTAFYLCASTQTLGTYQETQYFGPGTRLLVL.

This CDR3 reads CASNQQGWNYGYTF. In DNA form, the CDR3 reads TGTGCCAGCAACCAACAGGGGTGGAACTATGGCTACACCTTC. The rearrangement joins TRBV9 to TRBJ1-2; TRBD1 matches 7 bases. The V segment lost 6 bases and the J segment 2 bases; nucleotides outside the gene matches: 7. This CDR3 contains 14 residues. CDR1 is SGDLS, CDR2 YYNGEE, per germline. Looking up the rest from reference TRBV9 and TRBJ1-2 gives the full variable domain: DSGVTQTPKHLITATGQRVTLRCSPRSGDLSVYWYQQSLDQGLQFLIQYYNGEERAKGNILERFSAQQFPDLHSELNLSSLELGDSALYFCASNQQGWNYGYTFGSGTRLTVV.

The chain links TRBV11-3 to TRBJ2-5; D uncertain. The CDR3 extends over 14 amino acids. V was pared by 5 bases and J by 2 bases, with 12 bases between. Germline V gives CDR1 SGHNT, CDR2 YENEEA. The CDR3 spells CASSGRASQETQYF. CDR3 coding DNA: TGTGCCAGCAGCGGCCGGGCCTCACAAGAGACCCAGTACTTC.

The genes are TRBV5-3 and TRBJ2-5; D uncertain. TRBV5-3 is treated as an ORF (open reading frame) with a function not yet certain. V was cut by 4 bases and J by 3 bases, with 16 bases left in between. This CDR3 comprises 15 residues. The CDR3 protein is CARSGESPSKETQYF. DNA for the CDR3: TGTGCCAGAAGCGGCGAAAGTCCCAGCAAAGAGACCCAGTACTTC.

This sequence joins TRBV7-2 and TRBJ1-5, with D possibly TRBD1 on 5 matching bases. The CDR3 sequence is 13 residues long. CDR1 is SGHTA and CDR2 is FQGNSA in the germline V gene. V lost 5 bases and J lost 6, with 11 bases in between. CDR3 amino acids: CASSVGQPQPQHF. DNA for the CDR3: TGTGCCAGCAGCGTCGGACAACCTCAGCCCCAGCATTTT.

The chain's CDR3 is CASSLEIVRGPYEQYF. The CDR3 DNA sequence: TGTGCCAGCAGCTTAGAGATCGTCCGGGGTCCCTACGAGCAGTACTTC. This rearrangement joins TRBV7-8 to TRBJ2-7, with D tentatively TRBD2 (5 bases). The germline V and J ends were trimmed by 1 base and 2 bases, with 15 bases remaining between them. The CDR3 runs to 16 residues. The germline gives CDR1 SGHVS, CDR2 FQNEAQ.

The table lists this clone with a few counts. CDR3 DNA: TGCGCCAGCAGCCGGGACAGGGGGCAAGATGAGCAGTTCTTC. It translates to CASSRDRGQDEQFF. J is TRBJ2-1 and V is TRBV5-1; 12 nucleotides line up with TRBD1. The CDR3 contains 14 residues. Germline trimming cut 4 bases from V and 8 bases from J; bases unmatched to any gene: 4. Germline V gene sequence: CDR1 SGHRS, CDR2 YFSETQ.

The chain uses TRBV7-2 and TRBJ2-2; 7 nucleotides match TRBD1. Germline V gene data show CDR1 as SGHTA and CDR2 as FQGNSA. The V segment lost 5 bases and the J segment 6 bases; nucleotides outside the gene matches: 12. The CDR3 loop spans 16 amino acids. Here the CDR3 DNA reads TGTGCCAGCAGCCTTAGCACCGTGGGACAGCCCGGGGAGCTGTTTTTT. Its translation: CASSLSTVGQPGELFF.

J is TRBJ1-2 and V is TRBV30; 10 bases are shared with TRBD1. CDR3 length: 13 amino acids. V dropped 1 base and J dropped 6; count of bases not matched to a gene: 2. Germline loops: CDR1 GTSNPN, CDR2 SVGIG (reference sequence). As DNA, the CDR3 is TGTGCCTGGAGTGGACAGGGGGCCCATGGCTACACCTTC. Translated, it gives CAWSGQGAHGYTF.

This chain links TRBV5-4 with TRBJ2-2, with no clear D. The ends were cut back, 4 bases at V and 1 base at J, with 17 bases in the middle. This CDR3 is 17 amino acids long. CDR1 SGHNT and CDR2 YYREEE come from the germline V gene (reference sequence). CDR3 sequence (DNA): TGTGCCAGCAGCCCGGCGCCCGCGACGAAGAACACCGGGGAGCTGTTTTTT. Its protein product is CASSPAPATKNTGELFF. Full variable domain (remainder filled in from reference TRBV5-4 and TRBJ2-2): ETGVTQSPTHLIKTRGQQVTLRCSSQSGHNTVSWYQQALGQGPQFIFQYYREEENGRGNFPPRFSGLQFPNYSSELNVNALELDDSALYLCASSPAPATKNTGELFFGEGSRLTVL.

V and J are TRBV5-1 and TRBJ2-1; 11 nucleotides match TRBD2. V was pared by 4 bases and J by 5 bases, with 5 bases of the junction left unmatched. From germline, CDR1 is SGHRS and CDR2 YFSETQ. The CDR3 is 15 residues long. CDR3 sequence: CASSPLAGVHNEQFF. The DNA for the CDR3 is TGCGCCAGCAGCCCACTAGCGGGGGTTCACAATGAGCAGTTCTTC.

The V call is TRBV18, the J call TRBJ2-1; the D gene is possibly TRBD2 (5 bases). The CDR3 totals 16 residues. V was cut by 0 bases and J by 6 bases, with 15 bases left in between. Per the germline V gene, CDR1 is KGHSH and CDR2 is LQKENI. The CDR3: CASSPPAAGGSNEQFF. CDR3 nucleotides: TGTGCCAGCTCACCACCGGCGGCAGGAGGAAGCAATGAGCAGTTCTTC.

Worth noting for this clone: Other nucleotide sequences from this sample produce the same CDR3. The chain employs TRBV6-1 and TRBJ2-7; D is ambiguous. The germline CDR1 and CDR2 sequences are MNHNS and SASEGT. The CDR3 loop spans 10 amino acids. The V gene lost 6 bases and the J gene lost 4 bases, with 4 bases spanning the gap. The DNA for the CDR3 is TGTGCCAGCAGGGCATACGAGCAGTACTTC. Its translation: CASRAYEQYF.

This rearrangement joins TRBV7-2 to TRBJ2-2; 8 bases map to TRBD1. Unmatched junction bases numbered 7, after V lost 3 bases and J lost 7 bases. CDR3 length equals 15 residues. The germline CDR1 and CDR2 sequences are SGHTA and FQGNSA. CDR3 coding DNA: TGTGCCAGCAGCTTCGGGGACAGGTCATACGGGGAGCTGTTTTTT. As protein: CASSFGDRSYGELFF.